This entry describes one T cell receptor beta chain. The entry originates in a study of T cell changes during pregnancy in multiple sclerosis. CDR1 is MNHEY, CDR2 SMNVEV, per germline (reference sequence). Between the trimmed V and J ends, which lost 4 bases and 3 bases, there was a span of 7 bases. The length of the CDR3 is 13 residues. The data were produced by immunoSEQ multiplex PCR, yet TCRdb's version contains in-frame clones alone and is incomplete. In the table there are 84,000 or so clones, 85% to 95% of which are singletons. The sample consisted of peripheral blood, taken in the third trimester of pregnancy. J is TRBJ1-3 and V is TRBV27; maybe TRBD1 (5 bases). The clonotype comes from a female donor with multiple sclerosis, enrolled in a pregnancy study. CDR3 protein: CASSSDIGNTIYF. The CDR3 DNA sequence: TGTGCCAGCAGTTCGGACATTGGAAACACCATATATTTT.